What follows describes a single T cell receptor beta chain. This specimen comes from a study of blood T cell repertoires in COVID-19. The germline V gene has CDR1 MGHDK and CDR2 SYGVNS. V lost 11 bases and J 0 bases, leaving 14 bases between the germline ends. The CDR3 is 13 residues long. Some clones are missing from TCRdb's copy, which holds only in-frame ones; the method was immunoSEQ multiplex PCR. The repertoire holds about 340,000 clones, with 87% as singletons. The chain couples TRBV25-1 to TRBJ2-7, with TRBD2 as a possible D gene (5 bases). The sequence came from a woman aged 45-65 years with COVID-19, enrolled during active disease. Sequences were obtained from peripheral blood. CDR3 region: CAPTRAGSYEQYF. CDR3 in DNA: TGTGCCCCCACCCGGGCGGGCTCCTACGAGCAGTACTTC.